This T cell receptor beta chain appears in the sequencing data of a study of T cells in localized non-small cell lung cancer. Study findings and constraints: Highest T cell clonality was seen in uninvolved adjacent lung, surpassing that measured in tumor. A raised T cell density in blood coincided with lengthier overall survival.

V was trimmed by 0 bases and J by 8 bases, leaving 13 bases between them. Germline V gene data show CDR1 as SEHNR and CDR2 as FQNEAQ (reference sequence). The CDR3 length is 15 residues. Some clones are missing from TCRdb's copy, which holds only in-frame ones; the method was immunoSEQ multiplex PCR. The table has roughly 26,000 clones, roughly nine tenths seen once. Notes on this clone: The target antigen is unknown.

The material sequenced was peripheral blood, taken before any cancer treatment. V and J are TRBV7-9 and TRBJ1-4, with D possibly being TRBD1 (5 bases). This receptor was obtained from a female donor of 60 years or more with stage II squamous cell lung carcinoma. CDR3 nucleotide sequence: TGTGCCAGCAGCTTAGCAGGAGGGGCTGGGGAAAAACTGTTTTTT. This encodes CASSLAGGAGEKLFF.